Sequencing of this TCR beta chain was carried out in a study of cytomegalovirus exposure and HLA in healthy donors (TCRdb year 2017). Study-wide context: According to an earlier analysis of several hundred of the donors, roughly 180 million T cells yielded 120 million or so unique TCR beta sequences and about 280 Gb of sequence data. Approximately 300 gigabases of sequencing data and 70 million to 95 million unique TCR sequences made up an early release that covered several hundred HLA-typed donors. Of the roughly 410 genotyped donors, roughly 80% were placed in the genetic ancestry cluster associated with self-reported Caucasian donors. The study aimed to test whether signatures of past pathogen exposure could be identified by cataloging public T cell receptors. The study used immunosequencing to profile the T cell repertoires of hundreds of subjects and linked those repertoires to cytomegalovirus serostatus. A separate validation cohort of roughly 130 different subjects was used in addition to the roughly 720-subject first cohort. The study combined high-throughput TCR immunosequencing, statistical association of individual TCRs with disease status, and machine learning to predict cytomegalovirus infection status. A later analysis re-analyzed previously published TCR beta repertoires from approximately 670 donors and added high-resolution HLA genotyping to study TCR occurrence patterns. In the later analysis, no new phenotypic data were used to find candidate immune exposures; instead, reliance was placed on TCR beta sequences and their occurrence across donors. An earlier analysis of roughly 580 of the donors used high-throughput TCR beta sequencing to judge whether each TCR beta V gene segment behaved as functional or pseudogenic. Donor age, sex, ethnicity and CMV serostatus were collected together with the repertoire data. A later genetic analysis used genome-wide SNP genotypes for about 60% of the 666 donors, treating that subset as a discovery cohort. All discovery cohort repertoires had been generated on a single sequencing platform. Both class I and class II loci were covered by HLA typing, at four-digit resolution. The number of donors typed differed by locus, with 629-630 for A, B, C, DRB1 and DQB1, approximately 500 for DQA1, 600 to 610 for DPA1, and some 440 for DPB1. Roughly 5 DR-DQ haplotypes were handled as single units for association and clustering because linkage in the cohort was strong. Among some 400 genotyped donors of the cohort, an average of around 220,000 unique TCR beta nucleotide sequences was sequenced per donor, of which about 19% were non-productive.

Concerning this clone: The antigen this receptor binds is unknown. Base qualities are not recorded, but no much larger clone differs from it by a single base.

Findings and caveats that apply to the study as a whole: The classifier was reported to diagnose cytomegalovirus status with high specificity and sensitivity in both the original and validation cohorts. Broadly in line with IMGT annotations, most TCR beta V segments showed up in productive rearrangements about 87% or about 30% of the time in an earlier analysis of several hundred of the donors. Most CMV-associated TCR beta chains appeared to be HLA-restricted in a later analysis, and the HLA associations seemed to be driven largely by CMV exposure. Several of the top co-occurrence clusters appeared to be linked to parvovirus B19, influenza, CMV and Epstein-Barr virus, according to a later analysis. According to the authors, the approach could potentially be generalized to other disease states and immunological phenotypes. V-gene and J-gene trimming of TCR beta chains was associated with a missense DCLRE1C variant in a later genetic analysis, and the association was replicated in an independent cohort. Because some donors lacked HLA typing at each locus, the association tests relied only on the typed subset. A further reported finding was that TCR beta sequences accurately predicted the HLA-A and HLA-B alleles for most subjects in the first cohort. According to a later genetic analysis, donors in an Asian-associated ancestry cluster had fewer N-insertions in productive TCRs than the roughly 660-donor mean. In a later analysis, the rate of TCR association differed among HLA loci, with DRB1 alleles having the most associated TCRs and HLA-C alleles having the fewest. In a later analysis, HLA-associated TCR beta chains showed more clonal expansion and lower generation probabilities than non-associated chains that were equally common. The study listed 150 to 200 TCR beta chains as associated with cytomegalovirus. At a false discovery rate of 0.05, a later analysis linked under 20,000 TCR beta sequences to specific HLA alleles. Linkage disequilibrium might explain the correlated functional status among segregating V segments, but an unknown experimental factor could not be excluded. CMV serostatus was the only immune exposure information available for the cohort. A group of highly shared sequence variants was considered likely to be a technical artifact of the sequencing pipeline. When HLA alleles, especially DR and DQ, strongly co-occurred, TCR associations were difficult to assign to individual alleles. In this cohort, only TCR beta chains were sequenced, and detectable features were limited by the absence of alpha or paired-chain data. Approximately 18 rarely observed V segments, including chromosome 9 orphons, were excluded from the earlier analysis of about 610 of the donors because counts were too low. The 87-base-pair reads could not distinguish some IMGT-functional V segments, including TRBV6-2 and TRBV6-3, so those segments were excluded. Most TCR sequences were observed very rarely across donors, whereas some public TCRs were present in many individuals. In vitro tests confirmed that a few of the cytomegalovirus-associated TCR beta chains recognize cytomegalovirus antigens. Sequencing depth was assumed to be roughly uniform across donors in the presence/absence analyses, though that assumption may not hold.

Measured from the cysteine to the phenylalanine, the CDR3 is 16 residues long. The only DNA kept is the CDR3, 48 bases in frame from the first base. Sequences MGHDK (CDR1) and SYGVNS (CDR2) are obtained from the germline V gene. At the junction V is shortened by 8 bases and J by 0 bases; bases outside the gene matches: 11. The cohort consisted of hundreds of healthy bone marrow donors. At the time of sampling, every cohort member was nominally healthy, though immune exposures that went unrecorded were likely present. The donor tested CMV seronegative, placing the donor among the 300 to 450 seronegative members of the cohort. Every donor gave a peripheral blood sample, and the peripheral blood mononuclear cells from that sample were used for TCR beta sequencing. The Qiagen DNeasy Blood Extraction Kit was used to extract genomic DNA from the blood cell samples. Receptors were amplified or captured by the immunoSEQ multiplex PCR assay. For the multiplex PCR, a mixture combining 60 forward primers for TCR Vbeta segments and 13 reverse primers for TCR Jbeta segments was used. A multiplex PCR assay on genomic DNA amplified the CDR3 region of rearranged TCR beta genes. The Illumina HiSeq System was used to sequence the amplified TCR beta libraries as 87-base-pair reads. Processing in the source paper ran as follows. A later analysis counted about 80 million unique TCR beta chains across the 640 or so repertoires, and around 9.9 million of these chains were shared by at least two donors. Raw reads were error-corrected and collapsed into unique sequences with a nearest-neighbor algorithm that merged closely related sequences to remove PCR and sequencing errors. CDR3 sequences were aligned to IMGT reference sequences to assign V, D and J gene segments. For a sequence to be retained, a match of at least six nucleotides was required to both a V gene segment and a J gene segment. Rearrangements were called productive when the CDR3 lacked stop codons and stayed in frame with V and J; all others were non-productive. Following IMGT convention, CDR3 was defined as the stretch from the second conserved V-encoded cysteine up to the conserved J-encoded phenylalanine. The earlier analysis of roughly 590 of the donors excluded any sequence lacking an unambiguous match to a single V gene segment. In an earlier analysis of 450 to 700 of the donors, V segments were called functional above 56.7% productive rearrangements and were called segregating when the between-donor standard deviation exceeded 5%. A statistical classification framework was built to diagnose cytomegalovirus status from the catalog of TCR beta chain sequences. In a later analysis, V and J genes were assigned by comparing TCR nucleotide sequences against IMGT/GENE-DB human TR gene sequences. A later analysis assigned CDR3 sequences and most-parsimonious VDJ recombination scenarios with the TCRdist pipeline. A later analysis defined each TCR beta chain by its CDR3 amino acid sequence plus V-gene family, and excluded reads lacking a unique V-gene family. As a way to deal with suspected cross-contamination and a sequencing artifact, a later analysis dropped over 550 nucleotide sequences that were highly shared and had low generation probability. A later analysis calculated a clonal expansion index for each public chain from normalized within-repertoire ranks of inferred template counts. In a later analysis, generation probabilities were computed using a VDJ recombination model fitted to out-of-frame rearrangements, and the results were checked against IGoR. In a later analysis, TCR-TCR, TCR-HLA and TCR-CMV co-occurrence was scored with hypergeometric tests, and a repertoire-size bias correction was applied to TCR pairs. False discovery rates were estimated in a later analysis by permuting HLA or CMV assignments 20 times. A later analysis grouped co-occurring TCRs with DBSCAN, adding TCRdist sequence similarity when clustering within HLA-allele-positive subsets. Repertoires with fewer than 30,000 or more than 120,000 public chains, plus five repertoires with anomalous nucleotide sharing, were excluded from co-occurrence clustering. Entries here come from immuneACCESS through TCRdb and include only in-frame sequences with V and J called. Some clones fail to appear in such tables; in the studies checked, an unresolved V gene covers under half of the shortfall, and the cause of the remainder is unknown. V and J calls plus clone size are reproduced from that table; the DNA served to infer D and trimming. The sample has approximately 160,000 clones on record, around 75% of them singletons. The top ten hold over 1.1% of the sample.

This sequence originates from a man between 18 and 35 years old in good health and CMV-seronegative. The receptor chain draws on TRBV25-1 and TRBJ2-3; TRBD1 aligns with 7 central bases. Sequenced material: PBMCs. The DNA sequence is given as TGTGCCAGCCGCAACTCCGGGACAGATAGCACAGATACGCAGTATTTT. It is translated as CASRNSGTDSTDTQYF. This CDR3, with the reference TRBV25-1 and TRBJ2-3 proteins standing in past its ends, gives the full variable domain EADIYQTPRYLVIGTGKKITLECSQTMGHDKMYWYQQDPGMELHLIHYSYGVNSTEKGDLSSESTVSRIRTEHFPLTLESARPSHTSQYLCASRNSGTDSTDTQYFGPGTRLTVL.